A selection of T cell receptor beta chains follows, all from one sample in a study of blood T cell repertoires in COVID-19. This table comes from immunoSEQ multiplex PCR, and its TCRdb copy is limited to in-frame clones, with some not included. The sample includes roughly 150,000 clones, 85% to 95% of them seen just once. The source material was peripheral blood. Receptor source: a woman in her sixties or seventies with COVID-19, enrolled during active disease. Both conserved end residues are part of each CDR3. Each record gives: V gene, clone size, CDR3 length, D gene, J gene, CDR3 DNA, CDR3 protein. The D gene is left open where the match is weak. Expanded clones are given a class, and other clones once, few, many or no size at all.

V: TRBV7-2; size: -; length: 15; D: -; J: TRBJ2-7; DNA: TGTGCCAGCAGCCAGTTCCGGGAGACACCCTACGAGCAGTACTTC; CDR3: CASSQFRETPYEQYF
V: TRBV2; size: -; length: 14; D: -; J: TRBJ1-2; DNA: TGTGCCAGCAGTGACGACGGAGTCTACTATGGCTACACCTTC; CDR3: CASSDDGVYYGYTF
V: TRBV6-5; size: -; length: 15; D: TRBD1; J: TRBJ2-1; DNA: TGTGCCAGCAGTTACCTGGCAGGGGGCCACAATGAGCAGTTCTTC; CDR3: CASSYLAGGHNEQFF
V: TRBV7-2; size: once; length: 16; D: TRBD2; J: TRBJ2-5; DNA: TGTGCCAGCAGCTTAGACATGGCTAGCGGTTGGGAGACCCAGTACTTC; CDR3: CASSLDMASGWETQYF
V: TRBV5-1; size: -; length: 16; D: -; J: TRBJ1-5; DNA: TGCGCCAGCTCGAATCCGAGGGAAAGGGCTGATCAGCCCCAGCATTTT; CDR3: CASSNPRERADQPQHF
V: TRBV5-1; size: -; length: 16; D: TRBD1; J: TRBJ1-4; DNA: TGCGCCAGCAGCCCCGGACAGGGCATCGGTAATGAAAAACTGTTTTTT; CDR3: CASSPGQGIGNEKLFF
V: TRBV6-1; size: -; length: 15; D: -; J: TRBJ1-1; DNA: TGTGCCAGCAGTGATTGGCCGAGAGGGAACACTGAAGCTTTCTTT; CDR3: CASSDWPRGNTEAFF
V: TRBV7-3; size: -; length: 14; D: TRBD1; J: TRBJ1-1; DNA: TGTGCCAGCAGCCAGGGACAGGGGAACACTGAAGCTTTCTTT; CDR3: CASSQGQGNTEAFF
V: TRBV11-3; size: -; length: 15; D: TRBD2; J: TRBJ2-1; DNA: TGTGCCAGCTCCGGGCCCACTAGCGGGGGAAATGAGCAGTTCTTC; CDR3: CASSGPTSGGNEQFF
V: TRBV30; size: -; length: 16; D: TRBD1; J: TRBJ1-5; DNA: TGTGCCTGGAGTGTACCAGGGGGCCTTCGAAATCAGCCCCAGCATTTT; CDR3: CAWSVPGGLRNQPQHF
V: TRBV5-3; size: -; length: 14; D: TRBD1; J: TRBJ1-1; DNA: TGTGCCAGAAGAGACAGGGAAATGAACACTGAAGCTTTCTTT; CDR3: CARRDREMNTEAFF
V: TRBV3-1/TRBV3-2; size: -; length: 16; D: TRBD2; J: TRBJ2-3; DNA: TGTGCCAGCAGGACGTCTAGCGGGGGGAGGACAGATACGCAGTATTTT; CDR3: CASRTSSGGRTDTQYF
V: TRBV7-2; size: -; length: 13; D: TRBD2; J: TRBJ2-5; DNA: TGTGCCAGCAGCTTAGGAATTATGGGACTAGTGTACTTC; CDR3: CASSLGIMGLVYF
V: TRBV2; size: -; length: 15; D: -; J: TRBJ1-1; DNA: TGTGCCAGCAGGGCGGTGGTTTCTAAGAACACTGAAGCTTTCTTT; CDR3: CASRAVVSKNTEAFF
V: TRBV10-3; size: -; length: 16; D: TRBD1; J: TRBJ1-1; DNA: TGTGCCATCAGGGACCGGGACAGGGGGTCGAACACTGAAGCTTTCTTT; CDR3: CAIRDRDRGSNTEAFF
V: TRBV2; size: once; length: 14; D: TRBD1; J: TRBJ1-6; DNA: TGTGCCATCTCAACGGGACAGGGGAATTCACCCCTCCACTTT; CDR3: CAISTGQGNSPLHF
V: TRBV25-1; size: -; length: 15; D: TRBD1; J: TRBJ1-2; DNA: TGTGCCAGCAGCATAACAGGGGGCGTCGTCTATGGCTACACCTTC; CDR3: CASSITGGVVYGYTF
V: TRBV7-9; size: once; length: 19; D: TRBD1; J: TRBJ2-7; DNA: TGTGCCAGCAGCGGGCCGGGACAGGGGGCCCCAAGGGGCTCCTACGAGCAGTACTTC; CDR3: CASSGPGQGAPRGSYEQYF
V: TRBV15; size: -; length: 16; D: -; J: TRBJ2-6; DNA: TGTGCCACCAGGGGGGGATACAGCTCTGGGGCCAACGTCCTGACTTTC; CDR3: CATRGGYSSGANVLTF
V: TRBV2; size: -; length: 13; D: TRBD1; J: TRBJ2-5; DNA: TGTGCCAGTGACAGGGGTTTGTTGGAGACCCAGTACTTC; CDR3: CASDRGLLETQYF
V: TRBV2; size: -; length: 15; D: -; J: TRBJ1-6; DNA: TGTGCCAGCAGTGAAGCAACAGGGAGTTTTTCACCCCTCCACTTT; CDR3: CASSEATGSFSPLHF
V: TRBV18; size: -; length: 15; D: TRBD1; J: TRBJ1-2; DNA: TGTGCCAGCTCACCACCCGCGGGGACAGACTATGGCTACACCTTC; CDR3: CASSPPAGTDYGYTF
V: TRBV7-9; size: -; length: 14; D: -; J: TRBJ1-6; DNA: TGTGCCAGCAGCATGACAGGTGCGGGTTCACCCCTCCACTTT; CDR3: CASSMTGAGSPLHF
V: TRBV7-2; size: -; length: 15; D: TRBD1; J: TRBJ1-2; DNA: TGTGCCAGCAGCTCACCGGGACAGGGTGTCTATGGCTACACCTTC; CDR3: CASSSPGQGVYGYTF
V: TRBV18; size: -; length: 14; D: -; J: TRBJ1-1; DNA: TGTGCCAGCTCAACGATGACAGGGAACACTGAAGCTTTCTTT; CDR3: CASSTMTGNTEAFF
V: TRBV5-1; size: -; length: 14; D: -; J: TRBJ1-1; DNA: TGCGCCAGCAGCTTGGGGGACTGGGACACTGAAGCTTTCTTT; CDR3: CASSLGDWDTEAFF
V: TRBV2; size: -; length: 14; D: -; J: TRBJ1-5; DNA: TGTGCCAGCACTAAGGGGGGGAGCAATCAGCCCCAGCATTTT; CDR3: CASTKGGSNQPQHF
V: TRBV6-5; size: -; length: 15; D: TRBD1; J: TRBJ1-6; DNA: TGTGCCAGCAGTTACGATCCAGGGGGTAATTCACCCCTCCACTTT; CDR3: CASSYDPGGNSPLHF
V: TRBV30; size: -; length: 14; D: TRBD1; J: TRBJ1-2; DNA: TGTGCCTGGAGTCTAGGACAGGGCTGGAATGGCTACACCTTC; CDR3: CAWSLGQGWNGYTF
V: TRBV7-2; size: -; length: 15; D: TRBD1; J: TRBJ2-7; DNA: TGTGCCAGCAGCTTAGGGGACAGGACAAACTACGAGCAGTACTTC; CDR3: CASSLGDRTNYEQYF
V: TRBV3-1/TRBV3-2; size: -; length: 14; D: -; J: TRBJ1-2; DNA: TGTGCCAGCAGCCAAGCTGCGGGAAACTATGGCTACACCTTC; CDR3: CASSQAAGNYGYTF
V: TRBV4-1; size: -; length: 16; D: -; J: TRBJ1-3; DNA: TGCGCCAGCAGCCAAGATGCTAGTGGAGGGGCCAACACCATATATTTT; CDR3: CASSQDASGGANTIYF
V: TRBV6-4; size: -; length: 14; D: -; J: TRBJ2-2; DNA: TGTGCCAGCAGTGCGGAGGGTTTTACCGGGGAGCTGTTTTTT; CDR3: CASSAEGFTGELFF
V: TRBV5-6; size: -; length: 14; D: TRBD1; J: TRBJ1-2; DNA: TGTGCCAGCAGCTTGGAAGGGGGCGCCTTTGGCTACACCTTC; CDR3: CASSLEGGAFGYTF
V: TRBV5-6; size: -; length: 16; D: -; J: TRBJ1-1; DNA: TGTGCCAGCAGCTCTTTCGGTGTGGGGAGGAACACTGAAGCTTTCTTT; CDR3: CASSSFGVGRNTEAFF
V: TRBV7-9; size: -; length: 12; D: -; J: TRBJ2-7; DNA: TGTGCCAGCAGCTTCGGAGACTACGAGCAGTACTTC; CDR3: CASSFGDYEQYF
V: TRBV12-5; size: -; length: 15; D: -; J: TRBJ1-2; DNA: TGTGCTAGTGGTTTGAGACAGGCAACTAACTATGGCTACACCTTC; CDR3: CASGLRQATNYGYTF